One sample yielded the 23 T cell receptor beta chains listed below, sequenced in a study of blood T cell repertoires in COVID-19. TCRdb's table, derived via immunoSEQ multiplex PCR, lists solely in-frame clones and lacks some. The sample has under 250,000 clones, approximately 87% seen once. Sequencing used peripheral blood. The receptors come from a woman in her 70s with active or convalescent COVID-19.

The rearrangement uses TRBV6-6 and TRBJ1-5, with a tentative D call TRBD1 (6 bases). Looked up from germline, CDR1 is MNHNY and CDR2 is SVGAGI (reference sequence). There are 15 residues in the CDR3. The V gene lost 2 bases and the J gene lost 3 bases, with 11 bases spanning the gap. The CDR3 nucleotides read TGTGCCAGCAGTTACCCTAACAGGGCCAATCAGCCCCAGCATTTT. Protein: CASSYPNRANQPQHF.

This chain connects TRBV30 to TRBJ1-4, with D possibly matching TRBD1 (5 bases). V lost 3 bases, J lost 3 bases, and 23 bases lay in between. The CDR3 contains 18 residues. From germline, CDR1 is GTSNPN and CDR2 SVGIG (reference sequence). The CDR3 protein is CAWSSGRAGWRANEKLFF. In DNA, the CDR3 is TGTGCCTGGAGCTCCGGGAGGGCAGGGTGGCGGGCTAATGAAAAACTGTTTTTT.

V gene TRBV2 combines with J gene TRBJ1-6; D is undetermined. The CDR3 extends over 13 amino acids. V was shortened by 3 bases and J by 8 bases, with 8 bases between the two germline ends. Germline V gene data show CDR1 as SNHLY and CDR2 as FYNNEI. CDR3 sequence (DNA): TGTGCCAGCAGTGAGATCCAGTATTCACCCCTCCACTTT. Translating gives CASSEIQYSPLHF.

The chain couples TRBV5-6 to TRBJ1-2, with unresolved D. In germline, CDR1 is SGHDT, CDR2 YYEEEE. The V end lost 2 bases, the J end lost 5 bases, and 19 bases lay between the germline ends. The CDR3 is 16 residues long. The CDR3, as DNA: TGTGCCAGCAGCTTATATTTGGAGGCGGATGGGTATGGCTACACCTTC. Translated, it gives CASSLYLEADGYGYTF.

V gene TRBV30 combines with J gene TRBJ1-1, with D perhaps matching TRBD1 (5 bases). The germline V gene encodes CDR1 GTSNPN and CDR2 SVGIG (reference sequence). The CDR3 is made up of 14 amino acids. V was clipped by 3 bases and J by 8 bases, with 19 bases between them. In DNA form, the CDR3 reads TGTGCCTGGAGCGAAAACGTAGCCGACAGCGAAGCTTTCTTT. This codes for CAWSENVADSEAFF.

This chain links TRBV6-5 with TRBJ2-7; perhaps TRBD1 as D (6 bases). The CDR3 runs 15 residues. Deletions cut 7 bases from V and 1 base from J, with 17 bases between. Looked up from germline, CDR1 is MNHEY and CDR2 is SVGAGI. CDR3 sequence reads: CASMQIGTSSYEQYF. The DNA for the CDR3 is TGTGCCAGCATGCAGATCGGGACATCTTCCTACGAGCAGTACTTC.

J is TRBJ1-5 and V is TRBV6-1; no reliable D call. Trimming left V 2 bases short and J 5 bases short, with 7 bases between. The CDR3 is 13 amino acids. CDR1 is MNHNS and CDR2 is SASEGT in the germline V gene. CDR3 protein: CASSEIEDQPQHF. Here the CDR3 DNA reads TGTGCCAGCAGTGAAATAGAGGATCAGCCCCAGCATTTT.

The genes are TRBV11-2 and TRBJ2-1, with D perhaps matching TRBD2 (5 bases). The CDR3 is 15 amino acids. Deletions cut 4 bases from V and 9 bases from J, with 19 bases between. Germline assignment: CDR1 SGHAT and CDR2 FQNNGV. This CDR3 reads CASSYTRSSRGEQFF. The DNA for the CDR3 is TGTGCCAGCAGCTATACAAGGTCGTCCCGGGGTGAGCAGTTCTTC.

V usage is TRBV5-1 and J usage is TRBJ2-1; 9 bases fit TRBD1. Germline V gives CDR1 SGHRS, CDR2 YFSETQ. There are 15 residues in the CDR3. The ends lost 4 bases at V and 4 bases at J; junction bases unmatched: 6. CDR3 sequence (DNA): TGCGCCAGCAGCCCCCCGACAGGGGGGTACAATGAGCAGTTCTTC. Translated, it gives CASSPPTGGYNEQFF.

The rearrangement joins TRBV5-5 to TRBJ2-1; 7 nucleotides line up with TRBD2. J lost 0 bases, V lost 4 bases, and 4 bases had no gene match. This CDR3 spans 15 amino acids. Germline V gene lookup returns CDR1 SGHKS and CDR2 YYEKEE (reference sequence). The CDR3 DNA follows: TGTGCCAGCAGCATAACTAGCGACTCCTACAATGAGCAGTTCTTC. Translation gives CASSITSDSYNEQFF.

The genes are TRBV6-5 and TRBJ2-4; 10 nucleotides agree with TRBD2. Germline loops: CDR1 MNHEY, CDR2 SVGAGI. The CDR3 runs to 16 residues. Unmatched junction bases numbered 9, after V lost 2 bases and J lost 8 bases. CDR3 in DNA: TGTGCCAGCAGTTACCCCGCAGCGGGAGGGCGGCACATTCAGTACTTC. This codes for CASSYPAAGGRHIQYF.

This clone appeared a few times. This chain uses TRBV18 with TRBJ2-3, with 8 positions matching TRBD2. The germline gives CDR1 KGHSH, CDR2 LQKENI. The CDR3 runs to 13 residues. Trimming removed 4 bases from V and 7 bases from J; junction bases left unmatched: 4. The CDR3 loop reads CASSRRLAYTQYF. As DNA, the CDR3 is TGTGCCAGCTCACGTCGACTAGCGTATACGCAGTATTTT.

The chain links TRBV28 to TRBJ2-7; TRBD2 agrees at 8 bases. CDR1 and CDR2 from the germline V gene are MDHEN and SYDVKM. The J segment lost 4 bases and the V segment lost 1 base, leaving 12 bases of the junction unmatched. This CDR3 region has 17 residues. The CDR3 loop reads CASSLSLGGSGRYEQYF. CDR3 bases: TGTGCCAGCAGTTTATCCCTTGGGGGGAGCGGGAGATACGAGCAGTACTTC.

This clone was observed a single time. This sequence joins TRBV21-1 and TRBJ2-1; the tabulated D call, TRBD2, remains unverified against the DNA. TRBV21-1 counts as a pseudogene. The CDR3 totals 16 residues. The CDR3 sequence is CASSARTRLADNEQFF. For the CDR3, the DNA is TGTGCCAGCAGCGCAAGGACGAGACTAGCAGACAATGAGCAGTTCTTC.

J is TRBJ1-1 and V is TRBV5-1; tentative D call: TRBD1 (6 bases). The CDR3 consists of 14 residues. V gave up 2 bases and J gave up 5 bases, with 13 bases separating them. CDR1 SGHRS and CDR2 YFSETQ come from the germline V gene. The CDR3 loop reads CASSFGGARTEAFF. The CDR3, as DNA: TGCGCCAGCAGCTTTGGGGGGGCAAGGACTGAAGCTTTCTTT.

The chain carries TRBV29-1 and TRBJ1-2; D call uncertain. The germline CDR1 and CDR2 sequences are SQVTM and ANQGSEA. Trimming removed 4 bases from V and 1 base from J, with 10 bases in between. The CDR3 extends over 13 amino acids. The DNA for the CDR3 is TGCAGCGTTGGGAGTCTACTTAACTATGGCTACACCTTC. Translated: CSVGSLLNYGYTF.

The CDR3 DNA reads as TGCGCCAGCAGCGCGACAGGGGAAAACATTCAGTACTTC. Its translation: CASSATGENIQYF. This rearrangement joins TRBV5-1 to TRBJ2-4; 8 bases match TRBD1. Germline CDR1 and CDR2: SGHRS and YFSETQ. The J segment lost 5 bases and the V segment lost 4 bases, leaving 2 bases of the junction unmatched. The CDR3 runs to 13 residues.

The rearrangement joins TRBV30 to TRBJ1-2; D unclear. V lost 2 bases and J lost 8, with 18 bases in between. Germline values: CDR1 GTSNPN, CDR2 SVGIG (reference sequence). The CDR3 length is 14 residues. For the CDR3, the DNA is TGTGCCTGGAGTTTCCAGGCCTCGGTTCAGGGCTACACCTTC. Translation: CAWSFQASVQGYTF.

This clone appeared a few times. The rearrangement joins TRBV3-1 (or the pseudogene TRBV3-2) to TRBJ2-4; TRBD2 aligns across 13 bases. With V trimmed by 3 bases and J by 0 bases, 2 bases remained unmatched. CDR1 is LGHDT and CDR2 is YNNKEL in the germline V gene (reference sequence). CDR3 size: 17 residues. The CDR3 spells CASSQGTSGVAKNIQYF. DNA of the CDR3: TGTGCCAGCAGCCAGGGGACTAGCGGGGTAGCCAAAAACATTCAGTACTTC.

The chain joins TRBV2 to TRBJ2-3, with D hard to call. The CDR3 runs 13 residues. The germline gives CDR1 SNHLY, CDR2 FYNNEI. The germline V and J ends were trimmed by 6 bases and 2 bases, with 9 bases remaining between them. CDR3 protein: CASSERYTDTQYF. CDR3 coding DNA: TGTGCCAGCAGCGAACGGTACACAGATACGCAGTATTTT.

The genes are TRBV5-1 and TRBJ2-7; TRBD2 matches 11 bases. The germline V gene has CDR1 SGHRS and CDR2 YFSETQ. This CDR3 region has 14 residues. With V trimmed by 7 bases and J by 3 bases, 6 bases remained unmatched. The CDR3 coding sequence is TGCGCCAGCGGTACTAGCGGGAGTGGCTACGAGCAGTACTTC. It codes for CASGTSGSGYEQYF.

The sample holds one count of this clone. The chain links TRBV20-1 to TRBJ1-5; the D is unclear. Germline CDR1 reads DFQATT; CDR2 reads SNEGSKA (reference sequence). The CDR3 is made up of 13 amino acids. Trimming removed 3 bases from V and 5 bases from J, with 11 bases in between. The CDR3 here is CSASFQADQPQHF. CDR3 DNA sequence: TGCAGTGCTAGTTTCCAGGCTGATCAGCCCCAGCATTTT.

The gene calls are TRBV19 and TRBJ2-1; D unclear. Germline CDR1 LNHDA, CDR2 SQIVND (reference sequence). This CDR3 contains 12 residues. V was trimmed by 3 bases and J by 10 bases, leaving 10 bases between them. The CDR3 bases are TGTGCCAGTAGTATGGAGCGAGTGGAGCAGTTCTTC. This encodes CASSMERVEQFF.